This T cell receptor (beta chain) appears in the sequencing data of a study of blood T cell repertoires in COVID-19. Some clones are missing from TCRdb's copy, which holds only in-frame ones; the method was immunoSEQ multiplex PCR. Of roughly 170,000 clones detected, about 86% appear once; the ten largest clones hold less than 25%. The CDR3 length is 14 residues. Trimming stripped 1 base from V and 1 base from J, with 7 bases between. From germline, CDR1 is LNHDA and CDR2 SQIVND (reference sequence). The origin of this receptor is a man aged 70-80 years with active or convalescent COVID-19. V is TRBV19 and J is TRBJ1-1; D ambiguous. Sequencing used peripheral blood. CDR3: CASSIGGGNTEAFF. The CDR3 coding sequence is TGTGCCAGTAGTATAGGTGGAGGGAACACTGAAGCTTTCTTT.